This entry is about one T cell receptor beta chain. Its antigen remains unknown. This record belongs to a study of cytomegalovirus exposure and HLA in healthy donors. General study findings and limits: TCR beta sequences reportedly predicted the HLA-A and HLA-B alleles of most subjects accurately.

With 60 Vbeta and 13 Jbeta primers, the PCR was carried out. Sequencing was performed with immunoSEQ multiplex PCR; in TCRdb, only in-frame clones are kept and a portion is missing. The table shows around 90,000 clones, with 80% occurring only once. This CDR3 contains 17 residues. The germline V gene encodes CDR1 SGHTA and CDR2 FQGNSA. The V gene lost 4 bases and the J gene lost 4 bases, with 23 bases spanning the gap. This sequence joins TRBV7-2 and TRBJ2-7; no reliable D call. The sample was PBMCs. This receptor was identified in a man aged 25 to 40 in good health and CMV-seronegative. In DNA form, the CDR3 reads TGTGCCAGCAGCTCTCCCCCTGCAGGCCGCCTTTATTACGAGCAGTACTTC. This codes for CASSSPPAGRLYYEQYF.